This T cell receptor (beta chain) is from a study of PD-1 blockade in classical Hodgkin lymphoma. Across the study: Patients got intravenous nivolumab 3 mg/kg every 2 weeks.

Using immunoSEQ multiplex PCR, the repertoire was profiled, and TCRdb retains in-frame clones only, with some absent. The sample has about 86,000 clones, 89% seen once. Autologous stem cell transplantation was followed by relapse in every patient, and brentuximab vedotin exposure varied. This CDR3 has 17 amino acids. Germline V gene sequence: CDR1 SGHDT, CDR2 YYEEEE. V was clipped by 0 bases and J by 7 bases; unmatched bases: 14. Study conclusions and caveats: Newly diagnosed patients were said to have less baseline TCR diversity than healthy donors did. Complete responders' diversity at baseline resembled that of newly diagnosed patients. Still unresolved is the cause of the repertoire differences, which may be disease activity or prior therapy.

To note about this clone: Its antigen is undetermined.

The sequence was obtained from a human donor with classical Hodgkin lymphoma. Sequencing was performed on peripheral blood mononuclear cells (PBMCs), taken before the second cycle of nivolumab. This sequence joins TRBV5-6 and TRBJ2-7; the match to TRBD2 covers 9 bases. CDR3 nucleotide sequence: TGTGCCAGCAGCTTGGCCCGGGCTGGCGGGAGGGCAGGAGAGCAGTACTTC. Protein: CASSLARAGGRAGEQYF.